This TCR beta chain is drawn from a study of read filtering for tumor transcriptome and immune sequencing (dated by TCRdb to the early 2020s). A note on the overall study: The cohort was composed of 17 male and over 13 female patients, with a mean age of roughly 70 years and an age range of about 47 to 80. Under revised international staging, about 8 patients fell into R-ISS I, 16 into R-ISS II and 7 into R-ISS III. One main goal was a read-filtering strategy for immune repertoire data, in particular deciding whether clonotypes backed by only one read should be removed. The study compared TCR repertoires from targeted immune repertoire sequencing and bulk whole-transcriptome sequencing run on the same bone marrow samples. Per sample, about 4.05 to 10.27 million TCR-region mapped reads were obtained with IR-seq, compared with only roughly 80 to 1273 with RNA-seq. Whole-transcriptome libraries were prepared with the TruSeq RNA Access Library Prep Kit after DNase treatment.

Measured from the cysteine to the phenylalanine, the CDR3 is 15 residues long. Only the CDR3 part of the read is kept: 45 bases, read in frame from the first base. Based on the germline V gene, the CDR1 and CDR2 sequences are SGHDT and YYEEEE. V loses 3 bases, J loses 1 base, and the germline ends lie 13 bases apart. General study outcomes and caveats: Single-read clonotypes made up about 80% of clonotypes but only 3.5% to 4% of total reads in IR-seq, compared with more than 70% of clonotypes and around 41% of reads in RNA-seq. The correlation between IR-seq and RNA-seq shared clonotype proportions was increased by removal of single-read clonotypes. The sorted CD138-negative fraction was composed of a mixed bone marrow immune population rather than of purified T cells. IR-seq captured clonotypes at much higher depth and more reliably than RNA-seq, and smaller IR-seq throughput sufficed to identify most shared clonotypes.

The Immunoverse kit was used to build TCR libraries from about 430 ng RNA, with molecular barcoded adaptors covering alpha/delta and beta/gamma chains. The same RNA used for transcriptome sequencing was used for TCR library preparation. TCR libraries were sequenced on an Illumina HiSeq 4000 with 2 x 150 cycles. The original pipeline was this. Using MiXCR, which included quality filtering and error correction, TCR reads were aligned to human V, D, J and C references and then assembled into CDR3 clonotypes. The tcR package in R was used for analysis of clonotype counts and gene usage diversity. Raw mapping reads were checked after the RNA-seq reads had been mapped by STAR aligner version 2.5.3a onto the human GRCh37 genome. To test how sequencing depth affected the clonotypes detected, IR-seq fastq files were randomly downsampled with Seqtk 1.3. The public sequencing data were trimmed at Q25 with fastp and processed into clonotypes with MiXCR by TCRdb, which kept only in-frame beta chains. Each CDR3 protein appears once, grouped with its most common genes and DNA. For this entry, the V and J calls and clone size follow TCRdb and not the study's own pipeline. Within this sample are 100,000 to 150,000 distinct CDR3 sequences, with roughly an eighth of them counted one time only. Jointly, the top ten make up just under 8.5% of the sample.

This clonotype was seen at least ten times. The clone's antigen remains unknown. It has no much larger one-base neighbor in the sample; base qualities were not kept. Bone marrow was sampled from every patient at the time of active disease. Isolation of bone marrow mononuclear cells was performed by Ficoll-Hypaque density gradient centrifugation. Myeloma plasma cells were removed and CD138-negative cells were collected by negative selection after labeling with CD138 magnetic microbeads on a MACS separator. The purity of the isolated cells was checked by flow cytometry with CD138 antibodies on an Attune NxT. Total RNA was extracted using TRIzol reagent and was quantified on a NanoDrop spectrophotometer. For each patient, paired RNA-seq and IR-seq were run on the CD138-negative bone marrow sample from that patient.

The sequence was collected from a donor aged 40 or older with multiple myeloma. The sequenced sample was a population of CD138-negative cells sorted from bone marrow. The cell subset or site label corresponds to: bone marrow mononuclear cells depleted of CD138+ plasma/myeloma cells by negative magnetic selection. The V and J segments used are TRBV5-6 and TRBJ1-1; TRBD1 could be the D gene, as 6 bases match. The CDR3 region has the sequence CASSSYRVKNTEAFF. The nucleotide sequence reads as follows: TGTGCCAGCAGCTCCTACAGGGTTAAGAACACTGAAGCTTTCTTT.